This record covers a single T cell receptor (beta chain). The record originates from a study of blood T cell dynamics during melanoma immunotherapy. The CDR3 is 13 residues long. Germline values: CDR1 MNHNS, CDR2 SASEGT. Trimming pared 8 bases from V and 4 bases from J, leaving 12 bases between. Only in-frame clones appear in the TCRdb table, and some are missing; sequencing was by immunoSEQ multiplex PCR. The sample records 5,900 or so clones, about 90% being singletons. As to time point: pre-treatment baseline. The source is a human donor with melanoma. The genes are TRBV6-1 and TRBJ1-5, with no clear D. The sample in question was blood, obtained from a patient treated with checkpoint blockade. CDR3 nucleotides: TGTGCCAGCGGAAGAGAACGAAATCAGCCCCAGCATTTT. Translation gives CASGRERNQPQHF.